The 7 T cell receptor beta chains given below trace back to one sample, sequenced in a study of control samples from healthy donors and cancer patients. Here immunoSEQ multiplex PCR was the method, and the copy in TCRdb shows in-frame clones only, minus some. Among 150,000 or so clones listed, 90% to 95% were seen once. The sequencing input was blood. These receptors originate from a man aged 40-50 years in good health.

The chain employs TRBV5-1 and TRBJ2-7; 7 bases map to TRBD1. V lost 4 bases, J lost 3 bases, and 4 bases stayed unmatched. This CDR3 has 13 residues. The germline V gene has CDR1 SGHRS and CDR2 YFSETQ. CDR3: CASSRQGSYEQYF. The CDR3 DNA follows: TGCGCCAGCAGCCGACAGGGTAGCTACGAGCAGTACTTC.

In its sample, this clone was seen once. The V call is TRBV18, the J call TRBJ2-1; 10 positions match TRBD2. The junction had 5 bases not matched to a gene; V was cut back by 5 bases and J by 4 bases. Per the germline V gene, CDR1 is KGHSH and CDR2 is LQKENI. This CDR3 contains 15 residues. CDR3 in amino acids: CASSELAGVYNEQFF. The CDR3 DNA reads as TGTGCCAGCTCAGAGCTAGCGGGAGTTTACAATGAGCAGTTCTTC.

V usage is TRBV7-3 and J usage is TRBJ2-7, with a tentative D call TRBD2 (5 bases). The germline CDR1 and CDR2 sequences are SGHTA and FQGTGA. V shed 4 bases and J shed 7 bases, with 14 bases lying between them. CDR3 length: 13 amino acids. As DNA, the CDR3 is TGTGCCAGCAGCTCGACTCCTTTAGCGGAGCAGTACTTC. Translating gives CASSSTPLAEQYF.

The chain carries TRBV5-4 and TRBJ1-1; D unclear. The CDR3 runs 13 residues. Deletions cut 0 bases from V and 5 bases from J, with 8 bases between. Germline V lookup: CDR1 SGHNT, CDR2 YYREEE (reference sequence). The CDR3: CASSLGRVTEAFF. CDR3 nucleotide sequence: TGTGCCAGCAGCTTGGGAAGGGTTACTGAAGCTTTCTTT.

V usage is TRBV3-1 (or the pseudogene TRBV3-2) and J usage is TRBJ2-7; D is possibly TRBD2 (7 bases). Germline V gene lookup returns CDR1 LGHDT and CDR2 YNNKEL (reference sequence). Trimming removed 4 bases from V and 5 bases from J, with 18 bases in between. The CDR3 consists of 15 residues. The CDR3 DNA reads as TGTGCCAGCAGCCGGAGGGGGGGGCCCAATAACGAGCAGTACTTC. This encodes CASSRRGGPNNEQYF.

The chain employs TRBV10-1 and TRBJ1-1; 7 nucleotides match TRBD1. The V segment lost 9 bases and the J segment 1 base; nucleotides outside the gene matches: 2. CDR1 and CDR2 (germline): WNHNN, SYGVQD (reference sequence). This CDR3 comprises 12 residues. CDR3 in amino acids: CASYRGNTEAFF. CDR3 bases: TGCGCCAGTTACAGGGGGAACACTGAAGCTTTCTTT.

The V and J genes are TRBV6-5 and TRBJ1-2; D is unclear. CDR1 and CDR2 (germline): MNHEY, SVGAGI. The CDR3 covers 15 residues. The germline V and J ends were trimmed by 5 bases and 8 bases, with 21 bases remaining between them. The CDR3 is CASSPRAPLSRGYTF. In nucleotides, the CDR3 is TGTGCCAGCAGTCCAAGGGCCCCCCTGAGTAGGGGCTACACCTTC.